Below, one T cell receptor beta chain is given with its context. Other DNA sequences of this sample code for an identical CDR3. This sample is drawn from a study of PD-L1 blockade in urothelial cancer. Study information: Earlier, patients had received 0 to 3 chemotherapy regimens.

The repertoire was sequenced with immunoSEQ multiplex PCR; TCRdb's copy has only in-frame clones and lacks some. The data contain about 48,000 clones, 80% to 90% of them seen just once; the ten biggest clones take up roughly 8.8%. The ends were cut back, 8 bases at V and 4 bases at J, with 9 bases in the middle. CDR3 length: 10 residues. Germline assignment: CDR1 DFQATT and CDR2 SNEGSKA (reference sequence). Time point meaning: peripheral blood 6 weeks after treatment start. Every patient provided from 1 to 8 samples, collected pretreatment and on-treatment. This chain joins TRBV20-1 and TRBJ2-7; no firm D call. The receptor was isolated from a man between 65 and 85 years old with urothelial cancer. The sample consisted of PBMCs, taken around atezolizumab (anti-PD-L1) treatment. The CDR3 reads CSPAIYEQYF. CDR3 bases: TGCAGTCCCGCTATTTACGAGCAGTACTTC.